This T cell receptor beta chain was documented in a study of radiotherapy plus CTLA-4 blockade in lung cancer. Profiled with immunoSEQ multiplex PCR; TCRdb holds only in-frame clones, not every one. The table lists 50,000 to 70,000 clones, 70% to 85% of them singletons. This clone was detected only a few times. People whose metastatic non-small-cell lung cancer was chemo-refractory got focal radiation along with CTLA-4 blockade by ipilimumab. Germline-derived CDR1 and CDR2 are MNHNY and SVGAGI (reference sequence). The CDR3 loop spans 14 amino acids. The trim removed 6 bases at V and 5 bases at J, leaving 7 bases unmatched.

The origin of this receptor is a human donor with non-small cell lung cancer whose response to radiotherapy plus ipilimumab could not be evaluated. The input for sequencing was peripheral blood, taken from a patient treated with radiotherapy plus ipilimumab. V is TRBV6-6 and J is TRBJ1-2; 9 nucleotides match TRBD1. CDR3 nucleotide sequence: TGTGCCAGCAGCCCTGGGACAGGGAGGTATGGCTACACCTTC. This sequence encodes CASSPGTGRYGYTF.